The 22 T cell receptor beta chains below were found in one sample sequenced in a study of blood T cell repertoires in COVID-19. Generated by immunoSEQ multiplex PCR, the TCRdb table keeps only in-frame clones and is missing some. The repertoire consists of around 78,000 clones, with around four fifths occurring once and the leading ten covering 9.9%. The sample consisted of peripheral blood. These TCRs come from a human donor in a cohort sampled during active COVID-19.

V is TRBV9 and J is TRBJ2-7; D possibly corresponds to TRBD2 (6 bases). Germline V gene data show CDR1 as SGDLS and CDR2 as YYNGEE. Trimming cost V 2 bases and J 3 bases, with 9 bases left between them. The CDR3 totals 13 residues. The CDR3, as DNA: TGTGCCAGCAGCGTTTCCGGGGGCTACGAGCAGTACTTC. Translated: CASSVSGGYEQYF.

The V and J genes are TRBV5-4 and TRBJ2-1; 8 bases agree with TRBD2. Trimming cost V 2 bases and J 2 bases; bases outside gene matches: 3. CDR1 is SGHNT, CDR2 YYREEE, per germline (reference sequence). The CDR3 runs 15 residues. In DNA form, the CDR3 reads TGTGCCAGCAGCTTTAGAGCGGGGGCCTACAATGAGCAGTTCTTC. This codes for CASSFRAGAYNEQFF.

This clone has only one observation. J is TRBJ1-2 and V is TRBV19; D is unclear. V was shortened by 7 bases and J by 1 base, with 19 bases between the two germline ends. The CDR3 has 16 amino acids. CDR1 is LNHDA, CDR2 SQIVND, per germline (reference sequence). This CDR3 reads CASTLGSSLLNYGYTF. DNA for the CDR3: TGTGCCAGTACCTTGGGCAGCTCACTTCTTAACTATGGCTACACCTTC.

The V and J genes are TRBV10-3 and TRBJ1-2; D is unclear. This CDR3 has 12 residues. Germline CDR1 reads ENHRY; CDR2 reads SYGVKD. V was trimmed by 3 bases and J by 5 bases, leaving 7 bases between them. The CDR3 nucleotides are TGTGCCATCAGTGAATCAGGTTATGGCTACACCTTC. The encoded protein is CAISESGYGYTF.

The chain uses TRBV6-5 and TRBJ2-7; TRBD1 aligns across 9 bases. The trim removed 5 bases at V and 2 bases at J, leaving 7 bases unmatched. The CDR3 spans 15 residues. CDR1 and CDR2 (germline): MNHEY, SVGAGI. As DNA, the CDR3 is TGTGCCAGCAGTCCGGGACAGGGTTTTACCTACGAGCAGTACTTC. Residues: CASSPGQGFTYEQYF.

The chain employs TRBV18 and TRBJ2-5; no firm D call. Between the trimmed V and J ends, which lost 6 bases and 2 bases, there was a span of 4 bases. Germline CDR1 and CDR2: KGHSH and LQKENI. This CDR3 has 11 residues. CDR3: CASSPQETQYF. CDR3 coding DNA: TGTGCCAGCTCCCCTCAAGAGACCCAGTACTTC.

The V and J genes are TRBV25-1 and TRBJ1-1; 11 nucleotides align to TRBD1. CDR1 and CDR2 (germline): MGHDK, SYGVNS. With 5 bases clipped from V and 6 bases from J, the junction kept 11 bases outside the gene matches. CDR3 length: 16 amino acids. The CDR3: CASSPADRGRLAEAFF. In DNA, the CDR3 is TGTGCCAGCAGTCCCGCGGACAGGGGGCGCCTGGCTGAAGCTTTCTTT.

There are a few counts of this clone. The chain has TRBV30 and TRBJ2-7; 11 nucleotides align to TRBD2. This CDR3 has 13 residues. Germline assignment: CDR1 GTSNPN and CDR2 SVGIG (reference sequence). With V trimmed by 5 bases and J by 3 bases, 3 bases remained unmatched. Here the CDR3 reads CAWEGTSGYEQYF. DNA for the CDR3: TGTGCCTGGGAGGGGACTAGCGGCTACGAGCAGTACTTC.

This chain joins TRBV5-6 and TRBJ1-4; D not certain. The germline gives CDR1 SGHDT, CDR2 YYEEEE. CDR3 length: 13 amino acids. Between the trimmed V and J ends, which lost 3 bases and 10 bases, there was a span of 13 bases. The CDR3 region is CASSSPGSAKLFF. The CDR3 nucleotides read TGTGCCAGCAGCTCCCCCGGGTCCGCAAAACTGTTTTTT.

This clone was picked up one time. The genes are TRBV5-1 and TRBJ1-4, with 8 bases fitting TRBD1. The trim removed 4 bases at V and 8 bases at J, leaving 10 bases unmatched. Germline V gene sequence: CDR1 SGHRS, CDR2 YFSETQ. This CDR3 has 15 residues. The CDR3 spells CASSQLQGAGEKLFF. The CDR3 DNA follows: TGCGCCAGCAGCCAACTGCAGGGGGCCGGGGAAAAACTGTTTTTT.

The chain recombines TRBV6-6 with TRBJ2-5; 8 bases line up with TRBD1. Trimming took 6 bases from V and 4 from J; bases not matched to a gene: 10. Germline assignment: CDR1 MNHNY and CDR2 SVGAGI (reference sequence). The CDR3 has 15 residues. The CDR3 bases are TGTGCCAGCAGGGAAGGCCAGGGGGCCGGAGAGACCCAGTACTTC. This translates into CASREGQGAGETQYF.

This sequence joins TRBV6-2 or TRBV6-3 and TRBJ2-5; TRBD2 agrees at 7 bases. This CDR3 spans 16 amino acids. The trim removed 6 bases at V and 2 bases at J, leaving 12 bases unmatched. Germline V gene lookup returns CDR1 MNHEY and CDR2 SVGEGT. The CDR3 here is CASSPPPRETQETQYF. Written as DNA, the CDR3 is TGTGCCAGCAGCCCCCCCCCGCGGGAGACACAAGAGACCCAGTACTTC.

V gene TRBV10-3 combines with J gene TRBJ2-5; 10 positions match TRBD1. CDR1 and CDR2 from the germline V gene are ENHRY and SYGVKD. This CDR3 spans 15 amino acids. J was trimmed by 4 bases and V by 0 bases; bases with no gene match: 2. The CDR3 here is CAISESGTGVETQYF. The CDR3 DNA is TGTGCCATCAGTGAGTCGGGGACAGGGGTAGAGACCCAGTACTTC.

The CDR3 loop is CAISALWGTKHQETQYF. The CDR3 DNA sequence: TGTGCCATCAGTGCCCTCTGGGGCACTAAACACCAAGAGACCCAGTACTTC. V usage is TRBV10-3 and J usage is TRBJ2-5; D is perhaps TRBD1 (5 bases). Germline lookup yields CDR1 ENHRY and CDR2 SYGVKD. Trimming stripped 4 bases from V and 0 bases from J, with 18 bases between. CDR3 length: 17 amino acids.

The V and J genes are TRBV5-6 and TRBJ2-3; D gene uncertain. This CDR3 has 12 amino acids. Germline V gene data show CDR1 as SGHDT and CDR2 as YYEEEE. Trimming took off 3 bases at V and 5 bases at J, with 7 bases between the two ends. CDR3 sequence reads: CASSSSGDTQYF. The CDR3 region has the DNA TGTGCCAGCAGCTCCTCCGGAGATACGCAGTATTTT.

This clone was observed a few times. The chain links TRBV6-6 to TRBJ2-7; 9 bases line up with TRBD1. CDR1 MNHNY and CDR2 SVGAGI come from the germline V gene (reference sequence). The CDR3 length is 13 residues. V dropped 0 bases and J dropped 9; count of bases not matched to a gene: 3. The CDR3 DNA is TGTGCCAGCAGTTACTCCACAGGGGGCGGGCAGTACTTC. Its protein product is CASSYSTGGGQYF.

The genes are TRBV5-4 and TRBJ2-7, with TRBD1 matching 11 bases. Germline CDR1 and CDR2: SGHNT and YYREEE (reference sequence). Trimming removed 2 bases from V and 4 bases from J; junction bases left unmatched: 5. The length of the CDR3 is 15 residues. The CDR3 spells CASSLSGTGGYEQYF. The CDR3 region has the DNA TGTGCCAGCAGCTTAAGCGGGACAGGGGGATACGAGCAGTACTTC.

This chain uses TRBV7-2 with TRBJ2-7, with 10 bases matching TRBD1. Germline V lookup: CDR1 SGHTA, CDR2 FQGNSA. The CDR3 totals 15 residues. The V segment lost 3 bases and the J segment 3 bases; nucleotides outside the gene matches: 5. CDR3 nucleotides: TGTGCCAGCAGCTTGGGACAGGGGCCGGGCTACGAGCAGTACTTC. As protein: CASSLGQGPGYEQYF. The whole variable domain, filled in from reference TRBV7-2 and TRBJ2-7, reads GAGVSQSPSNKVTEKGKDVELRCDPISGHTALYWYRQSLGQGLEFLIYFQGNSAPDKSGLPSDRFSAERTGGSVSTLTIQRTQQEDSAVYLCASSLGQGPGYEQYFGPGTRLTVT.

This chain uses TRBV5-5 with TRBJ1-4; D is possibly TRBD1 (6 bases). This CDR3 region has 15 residues. V was cut by 4 bases and J by 1 base, with 11 bases left in between. Germline V CDR1 and CDR2: SGHKS, YYEKEE (reference sequence). CDR3 sequence (DNA): TGTGCCAGCAGCGATCAGGGGCTAACTAATGAAAAACTGTTTTTT. Amino acid sequence: CASSDQGLTNEKLFF.

This clone is a singleton in its sample. The V gene is TRBV7-6, the J gene TRBJ2-3, with 13 positions matching TRBD2. V lost 5 bases and J lost 2; bases outside the gene matches: 4. The CDR3 runs 16 residues. Germline CDR1 is SGHVS and CDR2 is FNYEAQ. CDR3 nucleotides: TGTGCCAGCAGCATGGGACTAGCGGGGAACACAGATACGCAGTATTTT. It codes for CASSMGLAGNTDTQYF.

The genes are TRBV7-2 and TRBJ1-1; 7 bases match TRBD1. Per the germline V gene, CDR1 is SGHTA and CDR2 is FQGNSA. The ends lost 4 bases at V and 0 bases at J; junction bases unmatched: 5. The CDR3 totals 15 residues. The CDR3: CASSSPTGLNTEAFF. DNA of the CDR3: TGTGCCAGCAGCTCGCCGACAGGGTTGAACACTGAAGCTTTCTTT. Full variable domain (rest looked up from reference TRBV7-2 and TRBJ1-1): GAGVSQSPSNKVTEKGKDVELRCDPISGHTALYWYRQSLGQGLEFLIYFQGNSAPDKSGLPSDRFSAERTGGSVSTLTIQRTQQEDSAVYLCASSSPTGLNTEAFFGQGTRLTVV.

This chain links TRBV5-1 with TRBJ2-7; 15 positions agree with TRBD2. The CDR3 loop spans 15 amino acids. The J segment lost 6 bases and the V segment lost 2 bases, leaving 3 bases of the junction unmatched. Germline-derived CDR1 and CDR2 are SGHRS and YFSETQ. The CDR3 protein is CASSFGLAGGSEQYF. For the CDR3, the DNA is TGCGCCAGCAGCTTCGGACTAGCGGGGGGGAGCGAGCAGTACTTC.